The clone carrying this T cell receptor beta chain has only a few counts. The CDR3 is made up of 16 amino acids. The germline CDR1 and CDR2 sequences are SGHTA and FQGNSA. V shed 1 base and J 5 bases; nucleotides not matched to a gene: 10. The sample is drawn from a study of blood T cell repertoires in COVID-19. Assay: immunoSEQ multiplex PCR; the TCRdb copy retains only in-frame clones and omits some. The table includes 200,000 to 250,000 clones, 80% to 90% detected once. Sequencing used peripheral blood. V is TRBV7-2 and J is TRBJ2-7; 8 bases fit TRBD1. The sequence derives from a woman older than 75 with acute or convalescent COVID-19. The CDR3 region is CASSLGGQGLMNEQYF. CDR3 DNA sequence: TGTGCCAGCAGCTTAGGCGGACAGGGCCTCATGAACGAGCAGTACTTC. Complete variable domain (other parts from reference TRBV7-2 and TRBJ2-7): GAGVSQSPSNKVTEKGKDVELRCDPISGHTALYWYRQSLGQGLEFLIYFQGNSAPDKSGLPSDRFSAERTGGSVSTLTIQRTQQEDSAVYLCASSLGGQGLMNEQYFGPGTRLTVT.